This T cell receptor beta chain derives from a study of cytomegalovirus exposure and HLA in healthy donors. Unrecorded immune exposure was likely among donors, who were nominally healthy when sampled. Study-level points and caveats: Some public TCRs appeared in many individuals, while most sequences were rare.

This clone was detected a few times. What it recognizes is unknown. The PCR used 60 Vbeta and 13 Jbeta primers. TCRdb keeps only in-frame clones here, not all; method: immunoSEQ multiplex PCR. The sample lists about 200,000 clones, about 78% seen once, with less than 4.5% in the top ten. Trimming cost V 6 bases and J 8 bases, with 13 bases left between them. CDR3 length equals 12 residues. CDR1 and CDR2 from the germline V gene are MNHNY and SVGAGI (reference sequence). The TCR comes from a male donor in good health and CMV-seronegative. The chain joins TRBV6-6 to TRBJ1-2; D gene ambiguous. The sample comprised PBMCs. This CDR3 reads CASSPPGLGYTF. CDR3 DNA: TGTGCCAGCAGCCCCCCAGGACTCGGCTACACCTTC.